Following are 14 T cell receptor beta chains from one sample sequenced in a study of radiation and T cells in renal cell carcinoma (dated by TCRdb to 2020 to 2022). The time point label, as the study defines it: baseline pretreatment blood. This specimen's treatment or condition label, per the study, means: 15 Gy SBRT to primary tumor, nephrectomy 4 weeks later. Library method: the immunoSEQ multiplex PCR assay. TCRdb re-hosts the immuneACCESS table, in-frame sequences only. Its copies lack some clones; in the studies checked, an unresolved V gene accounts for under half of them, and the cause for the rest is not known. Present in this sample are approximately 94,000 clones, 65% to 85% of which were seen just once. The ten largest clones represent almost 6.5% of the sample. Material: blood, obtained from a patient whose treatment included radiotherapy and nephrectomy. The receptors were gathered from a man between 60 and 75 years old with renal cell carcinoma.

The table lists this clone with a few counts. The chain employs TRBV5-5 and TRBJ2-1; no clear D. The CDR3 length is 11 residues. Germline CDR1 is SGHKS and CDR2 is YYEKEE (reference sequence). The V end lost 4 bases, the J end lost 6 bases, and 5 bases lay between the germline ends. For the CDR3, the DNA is TGTGCCAGCAGCGGTAGCAATGAGCAGTTCTTC. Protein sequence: CASSGSNEQFF. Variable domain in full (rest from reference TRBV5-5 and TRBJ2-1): DAGVTQSPTHLIKTRGQQVTLRCSPISGHKSVSWYQQVLGQGPQFIFQYYEKEERGRGNFPDRFSARQFPNYSSELNVNALLLGDSALYLCASSGSNEQFFGPGTRLTVL.

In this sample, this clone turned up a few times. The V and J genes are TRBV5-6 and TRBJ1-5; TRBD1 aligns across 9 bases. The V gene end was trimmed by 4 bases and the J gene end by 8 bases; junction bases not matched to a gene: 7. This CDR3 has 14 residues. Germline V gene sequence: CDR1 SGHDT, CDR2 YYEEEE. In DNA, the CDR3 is TGTGCCAGCAGCGACAGGGGGTCAAGGGAGCCCCAGCATTTT. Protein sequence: CASSDRGSREPQHF.

The CDR3 loop reads CASSPSTGAQETQYF. The CDR3 bases are TGTGCCAGCAGTCCCTCGACAGGGGCCCAAGAGACCCAGTACTTC. The chain combines TRBV6-8 with TRBJ2-5, with 8 bases that match TRBD1. The J segment lost 1 base and the V segment lost 5 bases, leaving 6 bases of the junction unmatched. The CDR3 loop spans 15 amino acids. Germline loops: CDR1 MNHGY, CDR2 SAAAGT.

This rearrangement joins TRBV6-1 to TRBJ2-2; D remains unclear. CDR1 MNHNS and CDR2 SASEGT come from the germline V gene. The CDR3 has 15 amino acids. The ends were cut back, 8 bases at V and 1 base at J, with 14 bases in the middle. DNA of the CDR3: TGTGCCAGCCTCCGAATGGGGATGAACACCGGGGAGCTGTTTTTT. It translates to CASLRMGMNTGELFF.

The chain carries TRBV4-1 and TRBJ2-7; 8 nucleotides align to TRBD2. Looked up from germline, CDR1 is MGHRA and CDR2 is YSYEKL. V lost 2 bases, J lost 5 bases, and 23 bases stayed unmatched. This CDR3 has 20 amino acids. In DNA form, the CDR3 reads TGCGCCAGCAGCCAAATAAATCTTCGGGATAGCGGGATACATCCCCACGAGCAGTACTTC. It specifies CASSQINLRDSGIHPHEQYF.

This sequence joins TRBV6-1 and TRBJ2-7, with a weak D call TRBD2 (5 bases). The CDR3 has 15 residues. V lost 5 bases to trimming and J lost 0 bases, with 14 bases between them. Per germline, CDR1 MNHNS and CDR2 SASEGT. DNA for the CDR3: TGTGCCAGCAGTCGGACTCCCTTAAGCTCCTACGAGCAGTACTTC. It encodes CASSRTPLSSYEQYF.

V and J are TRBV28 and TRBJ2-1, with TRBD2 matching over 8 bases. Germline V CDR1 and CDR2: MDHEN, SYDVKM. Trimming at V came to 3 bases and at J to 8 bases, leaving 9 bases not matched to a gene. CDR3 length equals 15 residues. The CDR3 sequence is CASSFGGRPRDEQFF. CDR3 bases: TGTGCCAGCAGTTTCGGCGGGAGGCCCCGGGATGAGCAGTTCTTC. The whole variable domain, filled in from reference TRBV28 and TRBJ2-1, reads DVKVTQSSRYLVKRTGEKVFLECVQDMDHENMFWYRQDPGLGLRLIYFSYDVKMKEKGDIPEGYSVSREKKERFSLILESASTNQTSMYLCASSFGGRPRDEQFFGPGTRLTVL.

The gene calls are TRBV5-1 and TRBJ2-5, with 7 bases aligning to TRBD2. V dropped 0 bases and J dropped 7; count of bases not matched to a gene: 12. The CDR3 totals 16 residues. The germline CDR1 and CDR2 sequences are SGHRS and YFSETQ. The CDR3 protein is CASSLDRASGTSTQYF. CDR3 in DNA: TGCGCCAGCAGCTTGGACCGGGCTAGCGGTACCTCGACCCAGTACTTC.

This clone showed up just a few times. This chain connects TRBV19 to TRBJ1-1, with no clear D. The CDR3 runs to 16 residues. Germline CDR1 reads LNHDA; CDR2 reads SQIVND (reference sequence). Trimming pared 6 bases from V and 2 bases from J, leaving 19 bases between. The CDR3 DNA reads TGTGCCAGTAGCGACATAAAGGAGGTCGTCAACACTGAAGCTTTCTTT. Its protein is CASSDIKEVVNTEAFF.

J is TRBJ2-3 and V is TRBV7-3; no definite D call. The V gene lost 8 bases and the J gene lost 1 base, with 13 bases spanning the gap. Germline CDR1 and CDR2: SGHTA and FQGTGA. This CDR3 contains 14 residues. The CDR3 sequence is CASSQARGTDTQYF. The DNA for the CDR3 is TGTGCCAGCTCCCAGGCGCGCGGCACAGATACGCAGTATTTT.

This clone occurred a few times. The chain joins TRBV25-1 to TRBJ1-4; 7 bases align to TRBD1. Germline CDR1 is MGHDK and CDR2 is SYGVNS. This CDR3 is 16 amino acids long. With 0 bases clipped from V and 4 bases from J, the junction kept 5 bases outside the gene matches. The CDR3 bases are TGTGCCAGCAGTGAATATCTGGGACAGAGTAATGAAAAACTGTTTTTT. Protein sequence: CASSEYLGQSNEKLFF.

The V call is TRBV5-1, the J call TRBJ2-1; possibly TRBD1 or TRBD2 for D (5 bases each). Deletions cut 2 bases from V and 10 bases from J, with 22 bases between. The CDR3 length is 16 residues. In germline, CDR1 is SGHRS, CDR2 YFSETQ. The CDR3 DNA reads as TGCGCCAGCAGCTTAACCCCCGGGACGGCCCTCGGGGAGCAGTTCTTC. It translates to CASSLTPGTALGEQFF.

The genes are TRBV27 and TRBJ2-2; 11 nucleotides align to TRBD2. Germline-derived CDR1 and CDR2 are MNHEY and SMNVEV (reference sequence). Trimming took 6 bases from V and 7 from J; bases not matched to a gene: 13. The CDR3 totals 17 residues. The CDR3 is CASSPIIAGGRLGELFF. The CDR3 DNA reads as TGTGCCAGCAGCCCAATTATAGCGGGAGGGCGTCTCGGGGAGCTGTTTTTT.

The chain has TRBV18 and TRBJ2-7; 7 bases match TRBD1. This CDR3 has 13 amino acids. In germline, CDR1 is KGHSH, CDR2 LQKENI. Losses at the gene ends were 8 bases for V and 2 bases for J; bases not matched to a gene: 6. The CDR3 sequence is CASTGTVTYEQYF. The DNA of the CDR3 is TGTGCCAGCACCGGGACAGTAACCTACGAGCAGTACTTC.